Listed below are T cell receptor beta chains from one sample, sequenced in a study of blood T cells in healthy people across ages. Via MiXCR, TCRdb re-called the 5' RACE reads, giving one row per CDR3 protein. The repertoire consists of hundreds of thousands of distinct CDR3 sequences, with 49% occurring once and the leading ten covering about 32%. Sequencing was carried out using blood. The source of these receptors is a woman aged 60 to 75 in good health. Each CDR3 is given with its conserved first and last residue. The order of the fields is CDR3 DNA, CDR3 protein, J gene, V gene, D gene, clone size. A D gene is named only where the DNA matches it firmly. Not every row has a clone size; where given, it reads once, few, many or a size class.

TGTGCCAGCAGTTTAGAGGGAATTTCTTTTTACGAGCAGTACTTC CASSLEGISFYEQYF TRBJ2-7 TRBV12-3/TRBV12-4 - few
TGCGCCAGCAGCCGGCAACTAGCGGCCTCCTACAATGAGCAGTACTTC CASSRQLAASYNEQYF TRBJ2-7 TRBV4-1 TRBD2 -
TGTGCCAGCAGTTTCGGGGCTCTACAAGAGACCCAGTACTTC CASSFGALQETQYF TRBJ2-5 TRBV12-3/TRBV12-4 - few
TGTGCCAGCAGTCGGGACGGCCGGAACACTGAAGCTTTCTTT CASSRDGRNTEAFF TRBJ1-1 TRBV12-3/TRBV12-4 - -
TGTGCCAGCAGCCCTGGGGGATACACAGATACGCAGTATTTT CASSPGGYTDTQYF TRBJ2-3 TRBV5-6 - -
TGTGCCAGCAGTGTCACAGGGCTGGGATCACCCCTCCACTTT CASSVTGLGSPLHF TRBJ1-6 TRBV12-3/TRBV12-4 - -
TGTGCCAGCAGCTTATTCCAGGGAGGTGAGCAGTTCTTC CASSLFQGGEQFF TRBJ2-1 TRBV7-2 - -
TGCAGTGCTAGAGGTTCTGGGGATACGCAGTATTTT CSARGSGDTQYF TRBJ2-3 TRBV20-1 - -
TGCAGTACTAGCCAGAAGGGTTTGGGCTACGAGCAGTACTTC CSTSQKGLGYEQYF TRBJ2-7 TRBV20-1 - -
TGTGCCAGCTTCCAGACTAGCGGGAGCCCCGAGACCCAGTACTTC CASFQTSGSPETQYF TRBJ2-5 TRBV7-2 TRBD2 few
TGTGCCTGGAGAGAGGGCGGGACTAGCGGAACCTACGAGCAGTACTTC CAWREGGTSGTYEQYF TRBJ2-7 TRBV30 TRBD2 -
TGCGCCAGCAGCCAAGAATCGATAAATTCCTACGAGCAGTACTTC CASSQESINSYEQYF TRBJ2-7 TRBV4-3 - -
TGTGCCAGCAGCTTGGCAGGGCGCGGGACCCAGTACTTC CASSLAGRGTQYF TRBJ2-5 TRBV5-6 - -
TGCAGTGCTAGAGCGGCAAGCGGGAGGGGTTACAATGAGAAGTTCTTC CSARAASGRGYNEKFF TRBJ2-1 TRBV20-1 TRBD2 -
TGTGCCAGCAGTTACAAGTTTGGAGGCGCGAACTCCTACGAGCAGTACTTC CASSYKFGGANSYEQYF TRBJ2-7 TRBV6-2/TRBV6-3 - -
TGTGCCAGCAGACAGGGGTTCCCCTACGAGCAGTACTTC CASRQGFPYEQYF TRBJ2-7 TRBV6-6 TRBD1 -
TGTGCCAGCCTCGAGGGGGTATGGTCCTACGAGCAGTACTTC CASLEGVWSYEQYF TRBJ2-7 TRBV6-6 - few
TGTGCCAGCAGTCTCCGGGACAGGGGCGGCACAGATGCGCAATATTTT CASSLRDRGGTDAQYF TRBJ2-3 TRBV12-3/TRBV12-4 TRBD1 -
TGTGCCAGCAGCTTAGCCGGGGGAGCCCAGGAGACCCAGTACTTC CASSLAGGAQETQYF TRBJ2-5 TRBV7-2 - few
TGTGCCAGCAAAGGGGTGGGGACAGATGCGCAGTATTTT CASKGVGTDAQYF TRBJ2-3 TRBV12-3/TRBV12-4 TRBD1 few
TGCAGCGTCGGTGGGACTGCAACTAATGAAAAACTGTTTTTT CSVGGTATNEKLFF TRBJ1-4 TRBV29-1 - -
TGCGCCAGCAGCTGGACAGCGAACACTGAAGCTTTCTTT CASSWTANTEAFF TRBJ1-1 TRBV5-1 - many
TGTGCCATCAGTGAAGGGTCAGGGGACGAGCAGTACTTC CAISEGSGDEQYF TRBJ2-7 TRBV10-3 - few
TGTGCCAGCAGACTAGGGTTGCTAGCGGAAGACTACGAGCAGTACTTC CASRLGLLAEDYEQYF TRBJ2-7 TRBV12-3/TRBV12-4 TRBD2 -
TGCAGCGTTGAAGGGTCCTATGGGGAGACCCAGTACTTC CSVEGSYGETQYF TRBJ2-5 TRBV29-1 - -
TGCGCCAGCAGCTTGGCCTTGGGGCGGACGAACACTGAAGCTTTCTTT CASSLALGRTNTEAFF TRBJ1-1 TRBV5-1 - few
TGTGCCAGCAGCTTCAACGGTGGTTCGGGAGAGACCCAGTACTTC CASSFNGGSGETQYF TRBJ2-5 TRBV7-2 - few
TGTGCCATCAGTGAGTCGATTGAGGCACAGCATTTT CAISESIEAQHF TRBJ1-5 TRBV10-3 - -
TGTGCCAGCAGCAGAGAAACGGGAGTACTGGTTGAGCAGTTCTTC CASSRETGVLVEQFF TRBJ2-1 TRBV7-2 - many
TGCAGTGCTAGAGACCCGAACCGGGACAGGGACAGAGAGCAGTACTTC CSARDPNRDRDREQYF TRBJ2-5 TRBV20-1 TRBD1 -
TGTGCCAGCAGCTCCTCGGACAGGGAGAACACTGAAGCTTTCTTT CASSSSDRENTEAFF TRBJ1-1 TRBV11-1 TRBD1 -
TGTGCCAGCACCCCCGGATGGGGAAACTATGGCTACACCTTC CASTPGWGNYGYTF TRBJ1-2 TRBV2 - -
TGTGCCAGCAGCCAAGTTAGGGCCGGGACAAATTCCTACAATGAGCAGTTCTTC CASSQVRAGTNSYNEQFF TRBJ2-1 TRBV3-1 - few
TGTGCCAGCACCCCCGGTTGGGGGGCGGGAGGGGGCACTGAAGCTTTCTTT CASTPGWGAGGGTEAFF TRBJ1-1 TRBV7-8 - many
TGCGCCAGCAGCTTGGGGGACACAGTCACAGATACGCAGTATTTT CASSLGDTVTDTQYF TRBJ2-3 TRBV5-1 - -
TGTGCCAGCAGCTTGGATAATGGTGAGCAGTTCTTC CASSLDNGEQFF TRBJ2-1 TRBV5-4 - -
TGCGCCAGCAGCTGGGGACTAGCGGGAGGGGGGGCCTACAATGAGCAGTTCTTC CASSWGLAGGGAYNEQFF TRBJ2-1 TRBV5-1 TRBD2 -
TGTGCCAGCAGACGGACTTTTGGGTTCAATGAGCAGTTCTTC CASRRTFGFNEQFF TRBJ2-1 TRBV6-2/TRBV6-3 - -
TGTGCCAGCAGCCACAGGACAACCTACGAGCAGTACTTC CASSHRTTYEQYF TRBJ2-7 TRBV6-1 - -
TGTGCCAGCAGCGCTCTACCCAGCGCCCGCTCCTACAATGAGCAGTTCTTC CASSALPSARSYNEQFF TRBJ2-1 TRBV9 - few